A selection of T cell receptor beta chains follows, all from one sample in a study of blood T cell repertoires in COVID-19. Data came from immunoSEQ multiplex PCR; TCRdb stores just in-frame clones and leaves some out. Of 80,000 to 100,000 clones in the sample, around 90% were seen once. Sequences were obtained from peripheral blood. These receptors originate from a woman aged 45-60 years with active or convalescent COVID-19. The CDR3 runs from the conserved cysteine through the conserved F or W.

V,J,CDR3
TRBV11-2,TRBJ2-2,CASSPPGGFNTGELFF
TRBV12-3/TRBV12-4,TRBJ1-3,CASGDSSGNTIYF
TRBV7-6,TRBJ2-1,CATDGGWGTKQFF
TRBV15,TRBJ1-1,CATSSRRQGGGTEAFF
TRBV4-2,TRBJ2-7,CASSQAQGQGYEQYF
TRBV5-4,TRBJ1-2,CASSPSGIRGYTF
TRBV19,TRBJ1-1,CASSVSRDTEAFF
TRBV29-1,TRBJ2-2,CSVEDGKANTGELFF
TRBV7-2,TRBJ1-5,CASSLRDRGLDQPQHF
TRBV5-1,TRBJ1-1,CASSTIGGATEAFF
TRBV7-2,TRBJ1-2,CASSTPGGFWGYTF
TRBV6-2/TRBV6-3,TRBJ1-2,CASSLPRRRDYGYTF
TRBV6-5,TRBJ1-5,CASSQDGRAAQPQHF
TRBV28,TRBJ2-3,CASSPPGGLSSTDTQYF
TRBV4-1,TRBJ1-1,CASSQDHRKAFF
TRBV10-2,TRBJ1-1,CASTGKEFSQAFF
TRBV27,TRBJ1-2,CASSTRTDARTNYGYTF
TRBV29-1,TRBJ1-2,CSVDDRIYGYTF
TRBV6-6,TRBJ1-6,CASSYQKTGRNSPLHF
TRBV7-7,TRBJ1-3,CASSSHSAPGNTIYF
TRBV30,TRBJ2-2,CASGLAGTGELFF
TRBV18,TRBJ2-3,CASSTGLAGIRDTQYF
TRBV7-8,TRBJ1-5,CASSLVPGRDQPQHF
TRBV2,TRBJ1-2,CASSPPYFYGYTF
TRBV27,TRBJ1-1,CASILQGALGNTEAFF
TRBV6-2/TRBV6-3,TRBJ2-3,CASSYRGLDTDTQYF
TRBV19,TRBJ1-5,CASSPRQGWNQPQHF
TRBV7-2,TRBJ2-7,CASSPDRREGEQYF
TRBV7-6,TRBJ2-3,CASSLAELAGATTDTQYF
TRBV27,TRBJ1-1,CASSLTRGPTEAFF
TRBV13,TRBJ1-1,CASSSTVDTEAFF
TRBV7-9,TRBJ1-1,CASSLGGSGAGVNTEAFF
TRBV29-1,TRBJ2-7,CSAGLAGGYEQYF
TRBV7-9,TRBJ1-1,CASSLAAGTNTEAFF
TRBV5-4,TRBJ1-1,CASSLDRGVNTEAFF
TRBV5-6,TRBJ1-2,CASSPGTGANYGYTF
TRBV3-1/TRBV3-2,TRBJ2-3,CASSPLARSSTDTQYF
TRBV7-9,TRBJ1-3,CASSPGQSNTIYF
TRBV12-5,TRBJ1-4,CASGFRQGLSTNEKLFF
TRBV7-2,TRBJ2-5,CASSLQETQYF
TRBV12-3/TRBV12-4,TRBJ1-2,CASSYRDHGYTF
TRBV19,TRBJ1-6,CASSQTGLNSPLHF
TRBV9,TRBJ1-3,CASSGGAGNTIYF
TRBV5-5,TRBJ1-2,CASSPLTPNYGYTF
TRBV7-2,TRBJ1-5,CASSRGTVSNQPQHF
TRBV19,TRBJ1-2,CASSMVQPFIDGYTF
TRBV19,TRBJ2-3,CASSLGQGLTDTQYF
TRBV2,TRBJ2-7,CASSRDREHEQYF
TRBV5-1,TRBJ1-5,CASSPGTPNVNQPQHF